Shown below are 9 T cell receptor beta chains from a single sample sequenced in a study of Graves' ophthalmopathy and Graves' hyperthyroidism (dated by TCRdb to 2016 to 2018). The reads were generated on an Illumina HiSeq 2000. For repertoire sequencing, the TCR beta CDR3 regions were amplified from RNA transcripts. A first-round RT-PCR used HTBI primers with the Qiagen OneStep RT-PCR kit, followed by a second-round multiplex PCR, size selection and purification. TCRdb's own reprocessing of the public reads used fastp at Q25 and MiXCR and kept productive beta chains. Each record represents a unique CDR3 protein, reported with the most common genes and DNA among its rows. This sample is represented by about 220,000 distinct CDR3 sequences; 20% to 25% of them were singletons. Of the sample, roughly 39% falls within the top ten clones. The sample consisted of peripheral blood. The receptors here all came from a woman aged 45-60 years with Graves' ophthalmopathy. Donor details come from another sample of the same person, matched by shared clones.

This clonotype was picked up a small number of times. The genes are TRBV18 and TRBJ2-5; no clear D gene. Trimming shortened V by 2 bases and J by 5 bases, and 3 bases separated the two germline ends. This CDR3 region has 11 residues. Germline V gives CDR1 KGHSH, CDR2 LQKENI. The CDR3 loop reads CASSPDETQYF. The CDR3 DNA reads as TGTGCCAGCTCACCAGACGAGACCCAGTACTTC.

This clonotype was picked up many times. The rearrangement uses TRBV20-1 and TRBJ2-7, with 7 bases matching TRBD2. Germline V CDR1 and CDR2: DFQATT, SNEGSKA (reference sequence). The CDR3 runs 13 residues. Trimming removed 3 bases from V and 6 bases from J; junction bases left unmatched: 8. The DNA for the CDR3 is TGCAGTGCTAGGGGGGGGACTACTGGCGAGCAGTACTTC. Translation: CSARGGTTGEQYF.

This clonotype was seen repeatedly, ten times or more. CDR3 region: CASSPRFRDRGTGTNNEQFF. The CDR3 nucleotides are TGTGCCAGCAGCCCGCGGTTCCGGGACAGGGGAACCGGGACGAACAATGAGCAGTTCTTC. This sequence joins TRBV4-2 and TRBJ2-1, with TRBD1 identical over 10 bases. Per germline, CDR1 LGHNA and CDR2 YNFKEQ. The V and J ends lost 4 bases and 5 bases, in that order; junction bases with no gene match: 20. The length of the CDR3 is 20 residues.

The table lists this clonotype with many counts. The genes are TRBV7-3 and TRBJ2-1; D unresolved. The CDR3 consists of 12 residues. Germline V CDR1 and CDR2: SGHTA, FQGTGA. Trimming pared 0 bases from V and 5 bases from J, leaving 2 bases between. The CDR3, as DNA: TGTGCCAGCAGCTTAACAGACAATGAGCAGTTCTTC. As protein: CASSLTDNEQFF.

As for this clonotype: This may arise from a read error, as a much more abundant clone is one base away. This rearrangement joins TRBV24-1 to TRBJ2-7, with D uncertain. This CDR3 is 11 amino acids long. V lost 4 bases and J 7 bases, leaving 7 bases between the germline ends. Germline V gives CDR1 KGHDR, CDR2 SFDVKD. The CDR3 DNA follows: TGTGCCACCAGTGACGGGCGAGAGCAGTACTTC. It is translated as CATSDGREQYF.

This clonotype was picked up many times. This chain connects TRBV12-3 or TRBV12-4 to TRBJ1-2, with D possibly matching TRBD1 (6 bases). V gave up 6 bases and J gave up 2 bases, with 16 bases separating them. This CDR3 is 15 amino acids long. In DNA form, the CDR3 reads TGTGCCAGCAGCTTGACAGGTTCTTCAAACTATGGCTACACCTTC. As protein: CASSLTGSSNYGYTF.

At least ten counts were recorded for this clonotype. The chain carries TRBV27 and TRBJ1-5, with D perhaps TRBD1 (6 bases). Germline CDR1 is MNHEY and CDR2 is SMNVEV (reference sequence). V was trimmed by 6 bases and J by 0 bases, leaving 15 bases between them. The CDR3 totals 16 residues. The CDR3 DNA reads TGTGCCAGCAGCCCGGGACACCTCTCTAGCAATCAGCCCCAGCATTTT. Translating it yields CASSPGHLSSNQPQHF.

The V and J genes are TRBV30 and TRBJ2-2, with 8 bases that match TRBD2. The CDR3 extends over 13 amino acids. V shed 4 bases and J 4 bases; nucleotides not matched to a gene: 2. Germline-derived CDR1 and CDR2 are GTSNPN and SVGIG (reference sequence). The CDR3 protein is CAWTGRATGELFF. CDR3 DNA: TGTGCCTGGACCGGGAGGGCCACCGGGGAGCTGTTTTTT. The variable domain in full, completed from reference TRBV30 and TRBJ2-2, reads SQTIHQWPATLVQPVGSPLSLECTVEGTSNPNLYWYRQAAGRGLQLLFYSVGIGQISSEVPQNLSASRPQDRQFILSSKKLLLSDSGFYLCAWTGRATGELFFGEGSRLTVL.

This clonotype was counted ten times or more. This chain joins TRBV6-1 and TRBJ1-5; a possible D gene is TRBD1 (5 bases). V was trimmed by 2 bases and J by 3 bases, leaving 11 bases between them. The CDR3 runs to 15 residues. Germline CDR1 MNHNS, CDR2 SASEGT. CDR3 sequence: CASSEPAGNNQPQHF. The CDR3 coding sequence is TGTGCCAGCAGTGAACCGGCAGGGAACAATCAGCCCCAGCATTTT.